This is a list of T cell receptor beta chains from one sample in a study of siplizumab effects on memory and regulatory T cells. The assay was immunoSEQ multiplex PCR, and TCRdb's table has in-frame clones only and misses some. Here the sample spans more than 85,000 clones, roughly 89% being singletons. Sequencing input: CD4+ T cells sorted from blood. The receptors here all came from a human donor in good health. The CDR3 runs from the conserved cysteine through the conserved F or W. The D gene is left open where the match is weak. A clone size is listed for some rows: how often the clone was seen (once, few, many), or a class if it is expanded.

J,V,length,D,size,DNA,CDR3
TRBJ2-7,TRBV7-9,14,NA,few,TGTGCCAGCAGCTTTACACAGGGACGGGGCGAGCAGTACTTC,CASSFTQGRGEQYF
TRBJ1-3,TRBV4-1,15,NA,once,TGCGCCAGCAGCCAACCCTGGACGGGAGGAAACACCATATATTTT,CASSQPWTGGNTIYF
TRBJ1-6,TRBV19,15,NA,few,TGTGCCAGTAATGAGGCTAGCTCCTATAATTCACCCCTCCACTTT,CASNEASSYNSPLHF
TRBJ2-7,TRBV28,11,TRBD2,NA,TGTGCCAGCAGTTATGGGACTAGCGCCTACTTC,CASSYGTSAYF
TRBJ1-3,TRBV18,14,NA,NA,TGTGCCAGCTCACCAGGTGCCCCTGGAAACACCATATATTTT,CASSPGAPGNTIYF
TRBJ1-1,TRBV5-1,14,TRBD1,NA,TGCGCCAGCAGCCGGGACAGGGAGGGTCGTGAAGCTTTCTTT,CASSRDREGREAFF
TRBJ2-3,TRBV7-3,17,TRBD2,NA,TGTGCCAGCAGCTTAAGTGGGACTAGCGGGAGCGGAGATACGCAGTATTTT,CASSLSGTSGSGDTQYF
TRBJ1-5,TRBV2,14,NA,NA,TGTGCCAGCAGTGAACTAGCAGGAGATCAGCCCCAGCATTTT,CASSELAGDQPQHF
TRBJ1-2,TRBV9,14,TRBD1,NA,TGTGCCAGCCAGGACAGGCATTCTTACTATGGCTACACCTTC,CASQDRHSYYGYTF
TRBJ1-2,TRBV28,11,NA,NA,TGTGCCAGCAGTTCAGGGGCCGGCTACACCTTC,CASSSGAGYTF
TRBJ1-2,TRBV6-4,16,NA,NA,TGTGCCAGCAGTGCGGACATACGCTGGGGCAACTATGGCTACACCTTC,CASSADIRWGNYGYTF
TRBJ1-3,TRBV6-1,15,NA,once,TGTGCCAGCAGTGAAAACCGGGGCCCTGGAAACACCATATATTTT,CASSENRGPGNTIYF
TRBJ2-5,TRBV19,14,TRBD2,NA,TGTGCCAGTAGTACCGTAGCGGGGGAAGAGACCCAGTACTTC,CASSTVAGEETQYF
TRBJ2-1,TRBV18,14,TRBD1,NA,TGTGCCAGCTCACCGGGGGACAGTCACAATGAGCAGTTCTTC,CASSPGDSHNEQFF
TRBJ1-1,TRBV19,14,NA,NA,TGTGCCAGTAGTATAAGGGTCGGCCGCACTGAAGCTTTCTTT,CASSIRVGRTEAFF
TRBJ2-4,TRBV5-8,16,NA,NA,TGTGCCAGCAGCCCCCGGGACATTGGGTCTAATGACATTCAGTACTTC,CASSPRDIGSNDIQYF
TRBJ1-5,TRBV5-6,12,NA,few,TGTGCCAGCAGCTTGGGGAATCAGCCCCAGCATTTT,CASSLGNQPQHF
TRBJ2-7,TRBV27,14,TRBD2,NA,TGTGCCAGTTACCCCCGCGGGGGTTCCTACGAGCAGTACTTC,CASYPRGGSYEQYF
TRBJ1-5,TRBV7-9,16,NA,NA,TGTGCCAGCAGCCGGGGTGACGGAAGAATCAATCAGCCCCAGCATTTT,CASSRGDGRINQPQHF
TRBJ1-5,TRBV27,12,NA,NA,TGTGCCAGCAGTTTTTTTGGTCAGCCCCAGCATTTT,CASSFFGQPQHF
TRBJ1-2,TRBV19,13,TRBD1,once,TGTGCCAGAACCCAGCCAGGGGGCTATGGCTACACCTTC,CARTQPGGYGYTF
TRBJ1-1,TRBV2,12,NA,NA,TGTGCCAGCAGCTTAGACGCGGCTGAAGCTTTCTTT,CASSLDAAEAFF
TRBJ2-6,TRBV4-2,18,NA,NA,TGTGCCAGCAGCCAACCGACTGGGGAAGGGTCTGGGGCCAACGTCCTGACTTTC,CASSQPTGEGSGANVLTF
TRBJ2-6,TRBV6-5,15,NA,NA,TGTGCCAGCAGTTACCGGCGCTCGGGGGCCAACGTCCTGACTTTC,CASSYRRSGANVLTF
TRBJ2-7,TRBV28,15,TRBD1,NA,TGTGCCAGCAGTCTTCCGGGACAGTTTTCCTACGAGCAGTACTTC,CASSLPGQFSYEQYF
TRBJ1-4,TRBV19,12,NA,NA,TGTGCCAGTATGGAGAGTAATGAAAAACTGTTTTTT,CASMESNEKLFF
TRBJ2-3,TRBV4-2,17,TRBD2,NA,TGTGCCAGCAGCCGAACTAGCGGGGGGATTAGCACAGATACGCAGTATTTT,CASSRTSGGISTDTQYF
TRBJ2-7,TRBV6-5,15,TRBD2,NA,TGTGCCAGCAGTTATAGTACTAGCGGGAATTACGAGCAGTACTTC,CASSYSTSGNYEQYF
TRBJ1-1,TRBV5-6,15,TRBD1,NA,TGTGCCAGCAGCTTGGAGGACAGGGGGAACACTGAAGCTTTCTTT,CASSLEDRGNTEAFF
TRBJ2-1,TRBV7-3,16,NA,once,TGTGCCAGCAGCTTAGACGGGAGAAGGGCCGCCAATGAGCAGTTCTTC,CASSLDGRRAANEQFF
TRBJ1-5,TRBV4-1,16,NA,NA,TGCGCCAGCAGCCCCCGACAGCGAGGTGCTAATCAGCCCCAGCATTTT,CASSPRQRGANQPQHF
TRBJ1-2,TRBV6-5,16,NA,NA,TGTGCCAGCAGTTACTCGAGTGGGGGCGCAAGCTATGGCTACACCTTC,CASSYSSGGASYGYTF